This T cell receptor beta chain derives from a study of cytomegalovirus exposure and HLA in healthy donors. The PCR employed 60 Vbeta primers together with 13 Jbeta primers. The data were produced by immunoSEQ multiplex PCR, yet TCRdb's version contains in-frame clones alone and is incomplete. The sample carries about 150,000 clones, roughly three quarters recorded once. This TCR came from a woman aged 40 to 50 in good health and CMV-seronegative. The sequenced material came from PBMCs.

CDR3 nucleotides: TGTGCCAGCAGTGAGAGGAGAGGGTATGGCTACACCTTC. As protein: CASSERRGYGYTF. V usage is TRBV2 and J usage is TRBJ1-2; D uncertain. The germline CDR1 and CDR2 sequences are SNHLY and FYNNEI. CDR3 length equals 13 residues. The V gene lost 3 bases and the J gene lost 5 bases, with 10 bases spanning the gap.